This TCR beta chain derives from a study of blood T cell repertoires in COVID-19. Under the authors' procedure: It was from reference gene primer amplification that nucleated cell counts were estimated. Only in-frame clones appear in the TCRdb table, and some are missing; sequencing was by immunoSEQ multiplex PCR. That table gives V, J and clone size, and the DNA gave D and trimming. The sample includes 250,000 to 300,000 clones, roughly 90% of them seen just once. V was cut by 2 bases and J by 3 bases, with 12 bases left in between. Germline CDR1 and CDR2: KGHSH and LQKENI. The CDR3 runs 15 residues.

The clonotype was recovered from a woman in her thirties with COVID-19, enrolled during active disease. The V and J genes are TRBV18 and TRBJ2-3; tentatively, D is TRBD2 (5 bases). The source material was peripheral blood. The CDR3 bases are TGTGCCAGCTCACCAGAGGGAACGGCTACAGATACGCAGTATTTT. It encodes CASSPEGTATDTQYF.